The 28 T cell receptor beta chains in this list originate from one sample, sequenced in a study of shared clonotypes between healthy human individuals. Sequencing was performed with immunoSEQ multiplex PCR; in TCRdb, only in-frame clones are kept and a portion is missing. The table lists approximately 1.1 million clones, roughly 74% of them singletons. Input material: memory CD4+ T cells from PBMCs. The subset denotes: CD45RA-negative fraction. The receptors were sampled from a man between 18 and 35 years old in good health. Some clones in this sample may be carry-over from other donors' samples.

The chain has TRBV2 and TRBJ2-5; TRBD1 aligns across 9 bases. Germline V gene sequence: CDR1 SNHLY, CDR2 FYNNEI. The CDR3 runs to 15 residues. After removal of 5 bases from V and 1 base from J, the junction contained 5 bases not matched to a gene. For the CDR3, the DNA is TGTGCCAGCAGTCCAAACAGGGGGCCCCAAGAGACCCAGTACTTC. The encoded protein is CASSPNRGPQETQYF.

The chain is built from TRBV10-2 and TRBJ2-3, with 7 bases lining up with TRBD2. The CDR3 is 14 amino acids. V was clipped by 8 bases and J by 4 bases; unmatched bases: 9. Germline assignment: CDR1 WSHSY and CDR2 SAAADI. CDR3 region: CASGAGPGADTQYF. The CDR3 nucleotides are TGCGCCAGCGGAGCGGGACCGGGGGCAGATACGCAGTATTTT.

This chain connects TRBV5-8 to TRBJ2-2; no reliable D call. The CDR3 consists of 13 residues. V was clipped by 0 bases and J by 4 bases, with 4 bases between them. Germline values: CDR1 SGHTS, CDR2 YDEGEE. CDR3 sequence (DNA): TGTGCCAGCAGCTTGGGACCCACCGGGGAGCTGTTTTTT. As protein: CASSLGPTGELFF.

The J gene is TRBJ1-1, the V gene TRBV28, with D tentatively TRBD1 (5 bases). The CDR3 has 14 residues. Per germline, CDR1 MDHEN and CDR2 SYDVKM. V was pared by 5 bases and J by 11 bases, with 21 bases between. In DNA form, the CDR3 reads TGTGCCAGCAGTCCTGCCGGGGGGTCCCAAGGGGCTTTCTTT. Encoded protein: CASSPAGGSQGAFF.

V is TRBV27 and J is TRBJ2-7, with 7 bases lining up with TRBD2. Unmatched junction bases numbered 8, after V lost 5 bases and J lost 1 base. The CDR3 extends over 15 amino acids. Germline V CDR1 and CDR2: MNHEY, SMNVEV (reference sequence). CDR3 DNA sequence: TGTGCCAGCAGTCGCTACCTGGGGGGGTCCTACGAGCAGTACTTC. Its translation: CASSRYLGGSYEQYF.

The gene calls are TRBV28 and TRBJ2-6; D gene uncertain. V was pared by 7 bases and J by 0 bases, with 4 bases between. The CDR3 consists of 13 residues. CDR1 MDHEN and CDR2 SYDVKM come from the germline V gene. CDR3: CASTGSGANVLTF. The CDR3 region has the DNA TGTGCCAGCACCGGCTCTGGGGCCAACGTCCTGACTTTC. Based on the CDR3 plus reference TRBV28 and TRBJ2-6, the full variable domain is DVKVTQSSRYLVKRTGEKVFLECVQDMDHENMFWYRQDPGLGLRLIYFSYDVKMKEKGDIPEGYSVSREKKERFSLILESASTNQTSMYLCASTGSGANVLTFGAGSRLTVL.

CDR3 DNA sequence: TGTGCCAGCAATCCTCGAGAGAACACTGAAGCTTTCTTT. It codes for CASNPRENTEAFF. The chain carries TRBV6-6 and TRBJ1-1; D is undetermined. The CDR3 spans 13 residues. CDR1 is MNHNY, CDR2 SVGAGI, per germline (reference sequence). Trimming took off 7 bases at V and 1 base at J, with 10 bases between the two ends.

In DNA form, the CDR3 reads TGTGCCAGCAGCCAAGGGTGGACCGGGGAGCTGTTTTTT. It codes for CASSQGWTGELFF. This chain connects TRBV28 to TRBJ2-2, with D hard to call. V lost 6 bases to trimming and J lost 5 bases, with 10 bases between them. The CDR3 sequence is 13 residues long. The germline gives CDR1 MDHEN, CDR2 SYDVKM.

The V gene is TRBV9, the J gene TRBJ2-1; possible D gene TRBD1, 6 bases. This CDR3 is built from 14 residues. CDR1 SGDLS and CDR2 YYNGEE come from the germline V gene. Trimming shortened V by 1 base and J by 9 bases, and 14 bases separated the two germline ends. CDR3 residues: CASSVFTGQGEQFF. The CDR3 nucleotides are TGTGCCAGCAGCGTATTTACAGGGCAGGGTGAGCAGTTCTTC.

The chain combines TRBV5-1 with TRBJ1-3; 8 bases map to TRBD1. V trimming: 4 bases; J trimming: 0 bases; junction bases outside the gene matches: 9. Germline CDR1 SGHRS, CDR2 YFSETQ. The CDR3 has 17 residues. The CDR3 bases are TGCGCCAGCAGCACCCTGGGACAGGCGAGCTCTGGAAACACCATATATTTT. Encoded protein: CASSTLGQASSGNTIYF.

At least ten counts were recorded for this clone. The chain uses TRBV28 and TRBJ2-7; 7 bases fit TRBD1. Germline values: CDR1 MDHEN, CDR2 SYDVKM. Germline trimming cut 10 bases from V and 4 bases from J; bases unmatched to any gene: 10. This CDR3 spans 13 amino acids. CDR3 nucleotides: TGTGCCACCTCCGGGACAGCTACTTACGAGCAGTACTTC. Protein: CATSGTATYEQYF.

CDR3 region: CASSLQRESEQFF. In nucleotides, the CDR3 is TGTGCCAGCAGCTTACAGCGGGAGTCTGAGCAGTTCTTC. This chain links TRBV7-2 with TRBJ2-1; 8 bases agree with TRBD2. From germline, CDR1 is SGHTA and CDR2 FQGNSA. The CDR3 sequence is 13 residues long. V dropped 2 bases and J dropped 9; count of bases not matched to a gene: 3.

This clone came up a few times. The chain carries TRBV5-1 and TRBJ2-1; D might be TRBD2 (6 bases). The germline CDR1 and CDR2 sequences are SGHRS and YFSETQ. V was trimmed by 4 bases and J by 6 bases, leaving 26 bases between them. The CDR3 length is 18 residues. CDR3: CASSPRVVAGSAVNEQFF. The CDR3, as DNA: TGCGCCAGCAGCCCTAGGGTCGTGGCCGGGAGCGCGGTCAATGAGCAGTTCTTC.

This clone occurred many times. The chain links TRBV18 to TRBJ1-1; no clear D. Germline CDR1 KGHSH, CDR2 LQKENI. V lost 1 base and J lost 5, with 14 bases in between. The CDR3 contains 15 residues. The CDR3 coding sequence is TGTGCCAGCTCACCACTCTCGGGAACAAGGACTGAAGCTTTCTTT. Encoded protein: CASSPLSGTRTEAFF.

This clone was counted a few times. The CDR3: CASSLAGQAGGELFF. The CDR3 bases are TGTGCCAGCAGCTTAGCGGGACAGGCTGGCGGGGAGCTGTTTTTT. The rearrangement joins TRBV11-3 to TRBJ2-2; 8 bases match TRBD1. J lost 7 bases, V lost 1 base, and 5 bases had no gene match. Germline V gene data show CDR1 as SGHNT and CDR2 as YENEEA. The CDR3 contains 15 residues.

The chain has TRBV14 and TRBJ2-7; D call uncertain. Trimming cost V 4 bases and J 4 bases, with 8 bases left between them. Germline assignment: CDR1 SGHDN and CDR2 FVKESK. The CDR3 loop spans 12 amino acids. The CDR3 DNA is TGTGCCAGCAGCCCCACCCTTTACGAGCAGTACTTC. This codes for CASSPTLYEQYF. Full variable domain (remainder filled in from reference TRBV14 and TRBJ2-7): EAGVTQFPSHSVIEKGQTVTLRCDPISGHDNLYWYRRVMGKEIKFLLHFVKESKQDESGMPNNRFLAERTGGTYSTLKVQPAELEDSGVYFCASSPTLYEQYFGPGTRLTVT.

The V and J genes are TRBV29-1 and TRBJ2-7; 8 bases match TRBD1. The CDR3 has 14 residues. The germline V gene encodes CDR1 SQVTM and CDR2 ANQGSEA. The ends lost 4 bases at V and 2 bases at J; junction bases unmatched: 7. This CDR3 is CSVANRGATYEQYF. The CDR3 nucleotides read TGCAGCGTTGCGAACAGGGGGGCAACCTACGAGCAGTACTTC.

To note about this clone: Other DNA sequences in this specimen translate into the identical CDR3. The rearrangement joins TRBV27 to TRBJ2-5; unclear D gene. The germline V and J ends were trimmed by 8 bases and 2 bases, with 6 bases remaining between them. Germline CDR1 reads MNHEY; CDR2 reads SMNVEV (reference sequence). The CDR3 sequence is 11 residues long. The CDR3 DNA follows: TGTGCCAGCGGGTTACAAGAGACCCAGTACTTC. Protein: CASGLQETQYF.

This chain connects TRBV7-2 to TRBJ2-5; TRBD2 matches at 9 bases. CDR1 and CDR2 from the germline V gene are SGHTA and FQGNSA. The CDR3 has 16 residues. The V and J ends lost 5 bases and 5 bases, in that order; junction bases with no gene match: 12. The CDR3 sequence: CASSPPRASGTETQYF. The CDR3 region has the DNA TGTGCCAGCAGCCCCCCGCGGGCTAGCGGGACGGAGACCCAGTACTTC. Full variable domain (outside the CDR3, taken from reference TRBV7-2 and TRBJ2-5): GAGVSQSPSNKVTEKGKDVELRCDPISGHTALYWYRQSLGQGLEFLIYFQGNSAPDKSGLPSDRFSAERTGGSVSTLTIQRTQQEDSAVYLCASSPPRASGTETQYFGPGTRLLVL.

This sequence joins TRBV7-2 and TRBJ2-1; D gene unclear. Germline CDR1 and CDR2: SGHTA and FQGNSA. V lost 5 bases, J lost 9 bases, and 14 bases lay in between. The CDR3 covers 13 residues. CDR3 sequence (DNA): TGTGCCAGCAGCGAGGACGCCGCGAGTGAGCAGTTCTTC. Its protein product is CASSEDAASEQFF.

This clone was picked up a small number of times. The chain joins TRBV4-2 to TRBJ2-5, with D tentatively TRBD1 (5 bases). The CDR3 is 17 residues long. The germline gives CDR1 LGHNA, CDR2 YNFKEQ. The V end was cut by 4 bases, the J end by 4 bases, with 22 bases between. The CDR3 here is CASSPSAAGRGGETQYF. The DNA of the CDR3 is TGTGCCAGCAGCCCCTCTGCGGCAGGGCGAGGTGGAGAGACCCAGTACTTC.

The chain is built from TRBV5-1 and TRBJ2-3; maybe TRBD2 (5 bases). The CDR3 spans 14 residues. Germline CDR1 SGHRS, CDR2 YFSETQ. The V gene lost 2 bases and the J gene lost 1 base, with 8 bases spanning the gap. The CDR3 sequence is CASSFMGGTDTQYF. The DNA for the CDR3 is TGCGCCAGCAGCTTTATGGGAGGCACAGATACGCAGTATTTT.

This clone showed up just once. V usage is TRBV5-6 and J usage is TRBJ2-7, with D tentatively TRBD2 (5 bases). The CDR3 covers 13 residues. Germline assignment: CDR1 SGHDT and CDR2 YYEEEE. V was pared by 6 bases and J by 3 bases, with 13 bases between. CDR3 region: CASNRGLDYEQYF. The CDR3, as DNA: TGTGCCAGCAACCGAGGGCTTGACTACGAGCAGTACTTC.

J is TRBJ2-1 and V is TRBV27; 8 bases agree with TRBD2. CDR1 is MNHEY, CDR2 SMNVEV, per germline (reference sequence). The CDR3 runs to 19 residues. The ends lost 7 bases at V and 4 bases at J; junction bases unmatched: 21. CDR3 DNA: TGTGCCAGCACCAAGTCAGGGATAGCGGGAATTCGGGCGTACAATGAGCAGTTCTTC. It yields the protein CASTKSGIAGIRAYNEQFF.

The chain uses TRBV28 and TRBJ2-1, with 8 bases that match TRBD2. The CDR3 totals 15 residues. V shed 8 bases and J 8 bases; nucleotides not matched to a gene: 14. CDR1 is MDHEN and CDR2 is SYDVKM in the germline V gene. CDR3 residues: CASSVFSGMGDEQFF. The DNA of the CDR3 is TGTGCCAGCTCAGTTTTTAGCGGGATGGGCGATGAGCAGTTCTTC. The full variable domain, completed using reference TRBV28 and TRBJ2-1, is DVKVTQSSRYLVKRTGEKVFLECVQDMDHENMFWYRQDPGLGLRLIYFSYDVKMKEKGDIPEGYSVSREKKERFSLILESASTNQTSMYLCASSVFSGMGDEQFFGPGTRLTVL.

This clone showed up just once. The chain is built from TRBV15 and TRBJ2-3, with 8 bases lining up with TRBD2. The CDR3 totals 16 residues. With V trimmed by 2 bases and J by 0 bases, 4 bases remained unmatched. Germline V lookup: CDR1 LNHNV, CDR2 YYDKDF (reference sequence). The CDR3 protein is CATSRIAGRSTDTQYF. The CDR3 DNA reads TGTGCCACCAGCAGAATAGCGGGGAGGAGCACAGATACGCAGTATTTT.

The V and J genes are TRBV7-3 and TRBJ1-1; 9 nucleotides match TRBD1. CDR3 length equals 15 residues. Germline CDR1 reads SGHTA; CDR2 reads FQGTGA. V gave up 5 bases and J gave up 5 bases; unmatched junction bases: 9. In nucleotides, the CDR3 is TGTGCCAGCAGCACGGGACAGGGAGTGGGGACTGAAGCTTTCTTT. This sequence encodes CASSTGQGVGTEAFF.

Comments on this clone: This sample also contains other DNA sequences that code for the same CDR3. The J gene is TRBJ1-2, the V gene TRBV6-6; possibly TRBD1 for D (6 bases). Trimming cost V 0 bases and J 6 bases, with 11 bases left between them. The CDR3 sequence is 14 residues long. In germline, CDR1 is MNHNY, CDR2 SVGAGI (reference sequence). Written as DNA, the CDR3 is TGTGCCAGCAGTTACTCAGGGGGGGCGGATGGCTACACCTTC. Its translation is CASSYSGGADGYTF.